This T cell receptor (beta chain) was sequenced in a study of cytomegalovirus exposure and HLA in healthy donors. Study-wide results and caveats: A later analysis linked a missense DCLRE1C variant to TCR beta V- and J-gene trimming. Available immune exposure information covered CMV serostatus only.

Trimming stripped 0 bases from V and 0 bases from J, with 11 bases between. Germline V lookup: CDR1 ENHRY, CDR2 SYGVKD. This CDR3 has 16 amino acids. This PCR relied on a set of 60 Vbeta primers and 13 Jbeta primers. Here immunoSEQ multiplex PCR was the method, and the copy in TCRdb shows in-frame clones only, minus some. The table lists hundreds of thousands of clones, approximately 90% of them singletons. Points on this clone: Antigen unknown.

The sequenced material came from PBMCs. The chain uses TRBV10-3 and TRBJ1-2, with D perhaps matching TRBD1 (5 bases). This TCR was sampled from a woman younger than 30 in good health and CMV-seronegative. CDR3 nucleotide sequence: TGTGCCATCAGTGAGTCGGAGGGGCGAGCTAACTATGGCTACACCTTC. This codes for CAISESEGRANYGYTF.